This passage covers 17 T cell receptor beta chains from one sample sequenced in a study of beta chain features in type 1 diabetes. The isolated RNA, all of it, was reverse transcribed, so expressed TCRB transcripts were what got sequenced. This table comes from immunoSEQ multiplex PCR, and its TCRdb copy is limited to in-frame clones, with some not included. The profile shows more than 250,000 clones, roughly 25% of them singletons. General study findings and limits: When Type 1 diabetes patients were examined, their TCRB CDR3s proved moderately but significantly shorter in all four CD4+ subsets.

What these receptors recognize is not known. Sequenced material: naive CD4+ T cells from blood. The receptors here all came from a woman aged 25 to 45 with type 1 diabetes.

This chain connects TRBV7-9 to TRBJ1-5; D not resolved. Germline assignment: CDR1 SEHNR and CDR2 FQNEAQ (reference sequence). The CDR3 consists of 15 residues. The V and J ends lost 1 base and 0 bases respectively, with 7 bases between them. The CDR3 is CASSLDGSSNQPQHF. The DNA for the CDR3 is TGTGCCAGCAGCTTAGACGGGAGTAGCAATCAGCCCCAGCATTTT.

The chain combines TRBV5-6 with TRBJ2-3; the D gene is possibly TRBD1 (5 bases). Germline V gene data show CDR1 as SGHDT and CDR2 as YYEEEE. This CDR3 is 14 amino acids long. V dropped 0 bases and J dropped 5 bases, with 10 bases sitting between them. The CDR3 is CASSLVSREDTQYF. The CDR3 DNA is TGTGCCAGCAGCTTGGTTTCCAGGGAAGATACGCAGTATTTT.

This clone has just a few counts. The gene calls are TRBV14 and TRBJ2-1; D remains ambiguous. Germline CDR1 reads SGHDN; CDR2 reads FVKESK. Between the trimmed V and J ends, which lost 1 base and 6 bases, there was a span of 7 bases. This CDR3 comprises 13 residues. The CDR3 reads CASSQALGNEQFF. The DNA for the CDR3 is TGTGCCAGCAGCCAAGCCCTCGGCAATGAGCAGTTCTTC.

The rearrangement joins TRBV6-5 to TRBJ1-2; no firm D call. Germline loops: CDR1 MNHEY, CDR2 SVGAGI. The germline V and J ends were trimmed by 6 bases and 5 bases, with 13 bases remaining between them. This CDR3 is built from 13 residues. The CDR3 DNA reads as TGTGCCAGCAGAGACTCTCGAGAATATGGCTACACCTTC. It yields the protein CASRDSREYGYTF.

The chain joins TRBV6-5 to TRBJ2-7, with 11 bases fitting TRBD2. V was clipped by 5 bases and J by 4 bases; unmatched bases: 7. The CDR3 extends over 15 amino acids. The germline gives CDR1 MNHEY, CDR2 SVGAGI. CDR3 bases: TGTGCCAGCAGTAAGTACACTAGCGGGAGTTACGAGCAGTACTTC. It translates to CASSKYTSGSYEQYF.

The gene calls are TRBV29-1 and TRBJ2-7, with 10 bases lining up with TRBD2. CDR3 length: 14 amino acids. From germline, CDR1 is SQVTM and CDR2 ANQGSEA. Germline trimming cut 2 bases from V and 6 bases from J; bases unmatched to any gene: 7. The CDR3 is CSVEKASGSSEQYF. The CDR3, as DNA: TGCAGCGTTGAAAAGGCTAGCGGGAGTTCCGAGCAGTACTTC.

The V and J genes are TRBV4-1 and TRBJ2-3; 7 bases map to TRBD1. With 0 bases clipped from V and 0 bases from J, the junction kept 3 bases outside the gene matches. The germline CDR1 and CDR2 sequences are MGHRA and YSYEKL. The CDR3 length is 16 residues. For the CDR3, the DNA is TGCGCCAGCAGCCAAGATAAGGGACAGAGCACAGATACGCAGTATTTT. Translated, it gives CASSQDKGQSTDTQYF.

V and J are TRBV29-1 and TRBJ2-7; perhaps TRBD1 as D (6 bases). The V gene's germline CDR1 is SQVTM and CDR2 ANQGSEA. The ends were cut back, 0 bases at V and 8 bases at J, with 14 bases in the middle. CDR3 length: 13 residues. CDR3 region: CSVEEGPGGQQYF. The CDR3 DNA reads TGCAGCGTTGAAGAGGGCCCTGGGGGCCAGCAGTACTTC.

V is TRBV7-3 and J is TRBJ1-1, with TRBD1 matching over 11 bases. CDR1 and CDR2 from the germline V gene are SGHTA and FQGTGA. This CDR3 has 13 amino acids. With V trimmed by 5 bases and J by 12 bases, 8 bases remained unmatched. CDR3 DNA sequence: TGTGCCAGCAGCGTCCGGGACAGGGGGATACCTTTCTTT. Encoded protein: CASSVRDRGIPFF.

The chain recombines TRBV30 with TRBJ2-1, with 7 bases matching TRBD2. The CDR3 totals 15 residues. The V gene's germline CDR1 is GTSNPN and CDR2 SVGIG (reference sequence). After removal of 0 bases from V and 2 bases from J, the junction contained 4 bases not matched to a gene. The CDR3 protein is CAWSVASGPYNEQFF. The CDR3 DNA sequence: TGTGCCTGGAGTGTCGCTAGCGGACCCTACAATGAGCAGTTCTTC.

This clone was observed a few times. V is TRBV9 and J is TRBJ2-3; 7 bases fit TRBD1. Germline V lookup: CDR1 SGDLS, CDR2 YYNGEE. J gave up 2 bases and V 4 bases, and 7 bases lay outside the gene matches. The CDR3 is 15 residues long. The chain's CDR3 is CASSSPGTATDTQYF. The CDR3, as DNA: TGTGCCAGCAGCTCGCCCGGGACAGCCACAGATACGCAGTATTTT.

This chain links TRBV10-3 with TRBJ2-3, with D maybe TRBD1 (6 bases). V shed 10 bases and J shed 3 bases, with 17 bases lying between them. This CDR3 has 14 amino acids. The germline V gene encodes CDR1 ENHRY and CDR2 SYGVKD. CDR3 bases: TGTGCCAGCCTGGCAGGGGTTGGAACAGATACGCAGTATTTT. Its protein product is CASLAGVGTDTQYF.

The sample holds a few counts of this clone. The junction and the germline gene differ at one end; a read error may be behind it. This chain links TRBV7-9 with TRBJ2-2, with a weak D call TRBD2 (5 bases). Germline assignment: CDR1 SEHNR and CDR2 FQNEAQ (reference sequence). CDR3 length: 14 amino acids. CDR3 coding DNA: TGTGCCAGCAGGTTAGACGGGGACACCGGGGAGCTGTTTTTT. Translated: CASRLDGDTGELFF. The full variable domain, rest sourced from reference TRBV7-9 and TRBJ2-2, is DTGVSQNPRHKITKRGQNVTFRCDPISEHNRLYWYRQTLGQGPEFLTYFQNEAQLEKSRLLSDRFSAERPKGSFSTLEIQRTEQGDSAMYLCASRLDGDTGELFFGEGSRLTVL.

This clone has just a few counts. The J gene is TRBJ2-5, the V gene TRBV30; tentatively, D is TRBD1 (5 bases). Trimming cost V 0 bases and J 1 base, with 9 bases left between them. The germline V gene encodes CDR1 GTSNPN and CDR2 SVGIG (reference sequence). The CDR3 is 14 amino acids. The CDR3 bases are TGTGCCTGGAGTGTACAGCAGGGCCAAGAGACCCAGTACTTC. This sequence encodes CAWSVQQGQETQYF.

This clone was counted a few times. Here the CDR3 DNA reads TGCGCCAGTACAGGGGACACTGAAGCTTTCTTT. Its translation is CASTGDTEAFF. This chain joins TRBV5-1 and TRBJ1-1, with 7 bases aligning to TRBD1. The CDR3 runs to 11 residues. The V segment lost 8 bases and the J segment 3 bases; nucleotides outside the gene matches: 1. CDR1 is SGHRS, CDR2 YFSETQ, per germline. The full variable domain, with the rest looked up from reference TRBV5-1 and TRBJ1-1, is KAGVTQTPRYLIKTRGQQVTLSCSPISGHRSVSWYQQTPGQGLQFLFEYFSETQRNKGNFPGRFSGRQFSNSRSEMNVSTLELGDSALYLCASTGDTEAFFGQGTRLTVV.

Comments on this clone: The identical CDR3 is also encoded by other nucleotide sequences in the sample. This chain links TRBV29-1 with TRBJ1-2; D is perhaps TRBD1 (6 bases). This CDR3 has 11 amino acids. V gave up 3 bases and J gave up 8 bases, with 10 bases separating them. Germline V gives CDR1 SQVTM, CDR2 ANQGSEA. The CDR3 loop reads CSVDRGGGYTF. The CDR3 DNA reads TGCAGCGTTGACAGGGGCGGGGGCTACACCTTC.

This clone was counted a few times. The chain has TRBV18 and TRBJ2-7; 10 nucleotides align to TRBD2. The CDR3 has 14 amino acids. Germline CDR1 KGHSH, CDR2 LQKENI. With V trimmed by 4 bases and J by 2 bases, 2 bases remained unmatched. The CDR3 DNA is TGTGCCAGCTCACTCCTAGCGGGAGCCTACGAGCAGTACTTC. Amino acids: CASSLLAGAYEQYF.